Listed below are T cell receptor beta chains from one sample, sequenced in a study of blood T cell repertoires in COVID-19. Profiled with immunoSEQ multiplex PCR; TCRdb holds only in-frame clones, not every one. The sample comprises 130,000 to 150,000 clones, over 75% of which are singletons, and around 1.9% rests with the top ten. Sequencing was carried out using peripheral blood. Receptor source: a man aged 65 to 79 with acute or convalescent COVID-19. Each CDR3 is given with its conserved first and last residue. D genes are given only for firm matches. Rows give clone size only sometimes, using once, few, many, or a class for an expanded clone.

TGTGCCATCAGTGAATACAGGGGTCCCTACGAGCAGTACTTC CAISEYRGPYEQYF TRBD1 TRBJ2-7 - TRBV10-3
TGTGCCAGCAACCGACAGGGGTTCTCGTGTCAGCCCCAGCATTTT CASNRQGFSCQPQHF TRBD1 TRBJ1-5 - TRBV6-4
TGTGCCTGGAGTAGGGGGATAAACTATGGCTACACCTTC CAWSRGINYGYTF - TRBJ1-2 - TRBV30
TGTGCCAGCAGCTTAATGACAGGGGAGTCGGGAGGCTACACCTTC CASSLMTGESGGYTF TRBD1 TRBJ1-2 - TRBV11-2
TGTGCCAGCAGTTACCAGGAGGGAGGGCCTGAGCAGTTCTTC CASSYQEGGPEQFF TRBD2 TRBJ2-1 - TRBV6-6
TGTGCCAGCAGTGCCTCCGGACTACGGGAGCAGTTCTTC CASSASGLREQFF - TRBJ2-1 - TRBV6-2/TRBV6-3
TGTGCCAGCAGTCGCCGGGAGAATCAGCCCCAGCATTTT CASSRRENQPQHF - TRBJ1-5 - TRBV6-5
TGTGCCAGCAGCTTGGGGTGGGGCTCTTCCTACGAGCAGTACTTC CASSLGWGSSYEQYF - TRBJ2-7 once TRBV5-8
TGTGCCAGCAGACCCCGGAGTAGGATGGGGGCCAGAATCTCACCCCTCCACTTT CASRPRSRMGARISPLHF - TRBJ1-6 - TRBV28
TGTGCCAGCAGCATAATGGGACAGTTTAATGAAAAACTGTTTTTT CASSIMGQFNEKLFF TRBD1 TRBJ1-4 - TRBV28
TGTGCCAGCAGTCCCGGGACAGGGAGGTCACCCCTCCACTTT CASSPGTGRSPLHF TRBD1 TRBJ1-6 once TRBV28
TGTGCCAGCAGTTTGGCAGGGGCGGAAGGCTACACCTTC CASSLAGAEGYTF - TRBJ1-2 once TRBV28
TGTGCCAGCAGCGTAGATGTAGCGGGAGGGTACGAGCAGTACTTC CASSVDVAGGYEQYF TRBD2 TRBJ2-7 - TRBV9
TGTGCCAGTAGTATTGGGCCAGGGGCCACCGGGGAGCTGTTTTTT CASSIGPGATGELFF - TRBJ2-2 - TRBV19
TGTGCCAGCAGTCAGACTAGCGGGGAGACCCAGTACTTC CASSQTSGETQYF TRBD2 TRBJ2-5 - TRBV6-5
TGTGCCAGTAGTATAATGGGCGGGAGCTCCTACAATGAGCAGTTCTTC CASSIMGGSSYNEQFF TRBD2 TRBJ2-1 - TRBV19
TGTGCCAGCAGTCAAGCAGAGACCCAGTACTTC CASSQAETQYF - TRBJ2-5 - TRBV7-2
TGTGCCAGCAGTTACGCCGGACAGGGAAGGGAAGCTTTCTTT CASSYAGQGREAFF TRBD1 TRBJ1-1 - TRBV6-5
TGCGCCAGCAGCGTAGGACAGAGGAATGAAAAACTGTTTTTT CASSVGQRNEKLFF - TRBJ1-4 - TRBV5-1
TGTGCCAGCAGTCCCTCCCCGGGACAGGAATCTTACAATGAGCAGTTCTTC CASSPSPGQESYNEQFF TRBD1 TRBJ2-1 - TRBV6-6
TGTGCCAGTACAGGCGGGGGGAATCCCTCCTATAATTCACCCCTCCACTTT CASTGGGNPSYNSPLHF - TRBJ1-6 - TRBV19
TGTGCCAGCAGTTTAGCGGACTCCTACGAGCAGTACTTC CASSLADSYEQYF - TRBJ2-7 once TRBV28
TGTGCCAGCAGTGTTGCGGCAGATACGCAGTATTTT CASSVAADTQYF - TRBJ2-3 - TRBV2
TGTGCCAGCTCACCAAGTACAGATAGCAATCAGCCCCAGCATTTT CASSPSTDSNQPQHF - TRBJ1-5 - TRBV18
TGTGCCAGCAGCGAACAGCTTGGGACCCAGTACTTC CASSEQLGTQYF - TRBJ2-5 - TRBV7-8
TGTGCCAGCTCACCAGGCAGTCCTAACTATGGCTACACCTTC CASSPGSPNYGYTF - TRBJ1-2 - TRBV18
TGCGCCAGCAGCTTGGGGATAGGCGGCTACAATGAGCAGTTCTTC CASSLGIGGYNEQFF - TRBJ2-1 - TRBV5-1
TGTGCCAGCAGCCACCGGGACAGGTTTGAGCAGTTCTTC CASSHRDRFEQFF TRBD1 TRBJ2-1 - TRBV5-4
TGTGCCAGCAGCCAAGACAGGGGGGCCTACAATGAGCAGTTCTTC CASSQDRGAYNEQFF - TRBJ2-1 - TRBV14
TGTGCCAGCAGCCAGGCAGGGGGCAGCACAGATACGCAGTATTTT CASSQAGGSTDTQYF TRBD1 TRBJ2-3 - TRBV3-1/TRBV3-2
TGCGCCAGCAGCTTGGGCGGCGGGAGTAGGCGGGGCGAGCAGTACTTC CASSLGGGSRRGEQYF TRBD2 TRBJ2-7 - TRBV5-1
TGTGCCAGCAGTTACTCGGACAGTAATTCACCCCTCCACTTT CASSYSDSNSPLHF - TRBJ1-6 - TRBV6-5
TGCGCCAGCAGCTTGGGCGGGGGGTGGACAGATACGCAGTATTTT CASSLGGGWTDTQYF TRBD2 TRBJ2-3 - TRBV5-1
TGCAGTGCTAGTCGGGGAGGGGCGGATCAGCCCCAGCATTTT CSASRGGADQPQHF - TRBJ1-5 - TRBV20-1
TGCAGCGTTGCGGGCGGCACGCAGGGGACTGGAAACACCATATATTTT CSVAGGTQGTGNTIYF - TRBJ1-3 - TRBV29-1
TGTGCCAGCAGTGGAGGACAGCCGAACTATGGCTACACCTTC CASSGGQPNYGYTF - TRBJ1-2 - TRBV9
TGTGCCAGCAGCCCCGGGACTAGCGGGCTCAACGAGCAGTACTTC CASSPGTSGLNEQYF TRBD2 TRBJ2-7 - TRBV28
TGTGCCAGCAGTTCTCCGACAGTCTTAGAGCCCCAGCATTTT CASSSPTVLEPQHF - TRBJ1-5 - TRBV6-6
TGTGCCAGTAGTATGTCGGTGAATGAAAAACTGTTTTTT CASSMSVNEKLFF - TRBJ1-4 - TRBV19
TGTGCCAGCAGCCGTGACAGGGGTAATGAAAAACTGTTTTTT CASSRDRGNEKLFF TRBD1 TRBJ1-4 - TRBV9
TGCGCCAGCAGCAAGACAGGAACGGGCCCTCCTGGAAACACCATATATTTT CASSKTGTGPPGNTIYF - TRBJ1-3 - TRBV5-1
TGTGCCAGCAGTACCGGGACAGGGATCTACGAGCAGTACTTC CASSTGTGIYEQYF TRBD1 TRBJ2-7 - TRBV6-2/TRBV6-3